Listed below are T cell receptor beta chains from one sample, sequenced in a study of CD8 T cells in Susac syndrome. One entry per CDR3 protein results from TCRdb running MiXCR on the immunoSEQ multiplex PCR reads. Here the sample spans just over 300,000 distinct CDR3 sequences, approximately 90% being singletons. The sequenced sample consisted of CD4+ T cells from PBMCs. These receptor sequences come from a human donor with multiple sclerosis. Both conserved end residues are part of each CDR3. D genes are given only for firm matches. The size entry is marked missing in some rows and otherwise reads once, few, many or a size class.

J gene | D gene | clone size | V gene | CDR3 DNA | CDR3 protein
TRBJ2-4 | TRBD2 | NA | TRBV19 | TGTGCCAGTAGTACCCGACTAGCGGGGGGCGCACTAGCCAAAAACATTCAGTACTTC | CASSTRLAGGALAKNIQYF
TRBJ2-3 | NA | NA | TRBV7-9 | TGTGCCAGCAGCTTGGTGGGAATTACAGATACGCAGTATTTT | CASSLVGITDTQYF
TRBJ2-3 | NA | NA | TRBV6-4 | TGTGCCAGCAGTGCGGGCGGCTGGGGGGATACGCAGTATTTT | CASSAGGWGDTQYF
TRBJ2-1 | NA | NA | TRBV7-2 | TGTGCCAGCAGCTTAACGACTCTAGTAGAGCAGTTCTTC | CASSLTTLVEQFF
TRBJ1-1 | TRBD1 | once | TRBV19 | TGTGCCAGCCATCATTGGACAGGGGTCCTTGAAGCTTTCTTT | CASHHWTGVLEAFF
TRBJ2-1 | TRBD2 | NA | TRBV5-1 | TGCGCCAGCAGCTTTGGACTAGCGGACCCTTTGGGGCAGTTCTTC | CASSFGLADPLGQFF
TRBJ1-2 | TRBD1 | NA | TRBV18 | TGTGCCAGCTCGCAGGGGGACGGCTACACCTTC | CASSQGDGYTF
TRBJ2-2 | NA | once | TRBV7-2 | TGTGCCAGCAGCTCCTCCAGGGGACAATACACCGGGGAGCTGTTTTTT | CASSSSRGQYTGELFF
TRBJ2-1 | NA | NA | TRBV20-1 | TGCAGTGCCTCTAAAGGGTCTAACTCCTACAATGAGCAGTTCTTC | CSASKGSNSYNEQFF
TRBJ2-5 | NA | NA | TRBV6-2/TRBV6-3 | TGTGCCAGCAGTTACGATAGCCCTGGGCCACAAGAGACCCAGTACTTC | CASSYDSPGPQETQYF
TRBJ2-7 | NA | NA | TRBV30 | TGTGCCTGGAGAGGTCGTGGCCAGGGAGTCCTACGAGAGCAGTACTTC | CAWRGRGQGVLREQYF
TRBJ2-7 | NA | NA | TRBV20-1 | TGCAGTGCTGGGGGAGGGGGGAAAGGGACCTACGAGCAGTACTTC | CSAGGGGKGTYEQYF
TRBJ2-2 | NA | once | TRBV3-1 | TGTGCCAGCAGCCAAGTTAGACTCCCCCCCGGGGAGCTGTTTTTT | CASSQVRLPPGELFF
TRBJ2-7 | NA | NA | TRBV23-1 | TGCGCCAGCAGTCGATCGGGGGACCACGAGCAGTACTTC | CASSRSGDHEQYF
TRBJ2-7 | NA | NA | TRBV2 | TGTGCCAGCAGCGACGTGGCCCAAAGACAAGGGGGGCACGAGCAGTACTTC | CASSDVAQRQGGHEQYF
TRBJ1-2 | NA | NA | TRBV5-4 | TGTGCCAGCAGCTTAATCGCCGGGACCTATGGCTACACCTTC | CASSLIAGTYGYTF
TRBJ2-2 | NA | once | TRBV2 | TGTGCCAGCAGTGATCTCAGCGGCAACACCGGGGAGCTGTTTTTT | CASSDLSGNTGELFF
TRBJ2-6 | NA | NA | TRBV6-1 | TGTGCCAGCAGCGATGCACGGGGGACTGGGGCCAACGTCCTGACTTTC | CASSDARGTGANVLTF
TRBJ2-7 | TRBD2 | NA | TRBV20-1 | TGCAGTGCTAATAGCGGGAGGGCCACCCCCTACGAGCAGTACTTC | CSANSGRATPYEQYF
TRBJ2-1 | NA | NA | TRBV20-1 | TGCAGTGCTAGAGAGGGGCGGGGGCTCGTCAATGAGCAGTTCTTC | CSAREGRGLVNEQFF
TRBJ2-7 | TRBD2 | NA | TRBV7-9 | TGTGCCAGCAGCCCCCCGGGGGGTTTCGCCTACGAGCAGTACTTC | CASSPPGGFAYEQYF
TRBJ2-1 | TRBD2 | NA | TRBV7-2 | TGTGCCAGCACCGGACTAGCGGGGGCCGCCAGTTTCTTGCATGAGCAGTTCTTC | CASTGLAGAASFLHEQFF
TRBJ2-2 | NA | NA | TRBV15 | TGTGCCACCAGCAGAGATATAAACACCGGGGAGCTGTTTTTT | CATSRDINTGELFF
TRBJ1-2 | NA | NA | TRBV20-1 | TGCAGTGCTAGAAGGTCCGGAAGTGGCTACACCTTC | CSARRSGSGYTF
TRBJ2-3 | NA | NA | TRBV11-2 | TGTGCCAGCAGCTTAGGAGTTTTCGGCACAGATACGCAGTATTTT | CASSLGVFGTDTQYF
TRBJ2-7 | TRBD1 | NA | TRBV7-2 | TGTGCCAGCAGCTCCGGACAGGGATCCTACGAGCAGTACTTC | CASSSGQGSYEQYF